The rows below give T cell receptor beta chains drawn from one sample of a study of shared clonotypes between healthy human individuals. Using immunoSEQ multiplex PCR, the repertoire was profiled, and TCRdb retains in-frame clones only, with some absent. The table records some 2.1 million clones, 85% to 95% of them present only once. The sample comprised naive CD4+ T cells sorted from blood. The receptors derive from a man aged 18 to 29 in good health. CDR3s include the opening cysteine and the closing phenylalanine or tryptophan. D genes are given only for firm matches. Not all rows give a size; the values are once, few, many and, for expanded clones, a class.

>NA|TRBJ1-5|once|TRBV28
CASSFTGNNQPQHF
TGTGCCAGCAGTTTTACGGGGAATAATCAGCCCCAGCATTTT
>NA|TRBJ1-1|NA|TRBV7-8
CASSLVPGGPTSTEAFF
TGTGCCAGCAGCTTAGTACCTGGAGGCCCGACCTCCACTGAAGCTTTCTTT
>TRBD1|TRBJ2-7|NA|TRBV2
CASSENRGRTYEQYF
TGTGCCAGCAGTGAGAACAGGGGTAGAACCTACGAGCAGTACTTC
>NA|TRBJ2-6|NA|TRBV6-6
CASSSRRAGANVLTF
TGTGCCAGCAGTTCTCGCCGGGCTGGGGCCAACGTCCTGACTTTC
>NA|TRBJ1-6|once|TRBV30
CAWRKGVNNSPLHF
TGTGCCTGGAGAAAAGGAGTGAATAATTCACCCCTCCACTTT
>TRBD1|TRBJ1-1|NA|TRBV2
CASGGQGLSAFF
TGTGCCAGCGGGGGACAGGGGTTGTCGGCTTTCTTT
>NA|TRBJ2-5|once|TRBV7-2
CASSLVIQETQYF
TGTGCCAGCAGCTTAGTGATTCAAGAGACCCAGTACTTC
>NA|TRBJ2-1|NA|TRBV15
CATSDGGRKNEQFF
TGTGCCACCAGTGATGGGGGGCGCAAGAATGAGCAGTTCTTC
>TRBD1|TRBJ2-5|NA|TRBV6-5
CASTPGQGIRETQYF
TGTGCCAGCACCCCGGGACAGGGGATTCGAGAGACCCAGTACTTC
>NA|TRBJ1-5|NA|TRBV4-1
CASSQIIAAGLNQPQHF
TGCGCCAGCAGCCAAATTATTGCGGCAGGGTTAAATCAGCCCCAGCATTTT
>NA|TRBJ1-4|NA|TRBV4-1
CASSQEGTATNEKLFF
TGCGCCAGCAGCCAAGAAGGGACCGCAACTAATGAAAAACTGTTTTTT
>NA|TRBJ1-1|NA|TRBV9
CASSGSAGGAEAFF
TGTGCCAGCAGCGGCTCTGCCGGGGGCGCTGAAGCTTTCTTT
>TRBD1|TRBJ1-3|NA|TRBV19
CASSEQGTPSGNTIYF
TGTGCCAGTAGTGAACAGGGGACTCCATCTGGAAACACCATATATTTT
>NA|TRBJ2-7|NA|TRBV7-9
CASSLEPLGSYEQYF
TGTGCCAGCAGCTTAGAACCCCTCGGCTCCTACGAGCAGTACTTC
>NA|TRBJ2-1|NA|TRBV27
CAIRGGGSYNEQFF
TGTGCCATTCGTGGGGGCGGGTCCTACAATGAGCAGTTCTTC
>NA|TRBJ2-7|NA|TRBV28
CASSLKGSVGTYEQYF
TGTGCCAGCAGTTTGAAGGGGTCAGTAGGGACCTACGAGCAGTACTTC
>NA|TRBJ1-1|NA|TRBV6-5
CASSRGGADTEAFF
TGTGCCAGCAGTCGCGGGGGGGCGGACACTGAAGCTTTCTTT
>NA|TRBJ2-4|NA|TRBV5-5
CASSEDRLAKNIQYF
TGTGCCAGCAGCGAGGACAGACTAGCCAAAAACATTCAGTACTTC
>NA|TRBJ1-3|NA|TRBV5-1
CASSLGGHSGNTIYF
TGCGCCAGCAGCTTGGGAGGACACTCTGGAAACACCATATATTTT
>TRBD1|TRBJ2-1|NA|TRBV2
CASSWDSHNEQFF
TGTGCCAGCAGTTGGGACAGCCACAATGAGCAGTTCTTC
>NA|TRBJ1-6|NA|TRBV27
CASSLSGVNSPLHF
TGTGCCAGCAGTTTATCCGGGGTCAATTCACCCCTCCACTTT
>TRBD2|TRBJ2-3|NA|TRBV6-6
CASKASGVGDTQYF
TGTGCCAGCAAAGCTAGCGGCGTCGGGGATACGCAGTATTTT
>TRBD2|TRBJ2-7|NA|TRBV7-2
CASTARDYGTYEQYF
TGTGCCAGCACCGCTAGGGACTACGGAACCTACGAGCAGTACTTC
>NA|TRBJ2-7|NA|TRBV5-4
CASSSPGEVYEQYF
TGTGCCAGCAGCTCGCCAGGGGAGGTCTACGAGCAGTACTTC
>NA|TRBJ2-2|NA|TRBV5-8
CASSLHEGQINTGELFF
TGTGCCAGCAGCTTACACGAGGGGCAGATCAACACCGGGGAGCTGTTTTTT
>NA|TRBJ2-5|NA|TRBV11-1
CASSLQGGPPETQYF
TGTGCCAGCAGCTTACAGGGGGGGCCTCCAGAGACCCAGTACTTC
>TRBD1|TRBJ2-5|once|TRBV9
CASSVETGGETQYF
TGTGCCAGCAGCGTAGAGACAGGGGGAGAGACCCAGTACTTC
>NA|TRBJ1-1|NA|TRBV19
CASTGVNTEAFF
TGTGCCAGTACAGGAGTTAACACTGAAGCTTTCTTT
>NA|TRBJ2-5|many|TRBV4-1
CASSQAERGLGETQYF
TGCGCCAGCAGCCAAGCTGAGCGTGGTTTGGGAGAGACCCAGTACTTC
>TRBD2|TRBJ2-1|NA|TRBV6-5
CASSYGRGLYNEQFF
TGTGCCAGCAGTTACGGGAGGGGCCTCTACAATGAGCAGTTCTTC
>TRBD2|TRBJ2-5|NA|TRBV5-1
CASSRAGGEETQYF
TGCGCCAGCAGTCGAGCGGGGGGCGAAGAGACCCAGTACTTC
>NA|TRBJ2-2|NA|TRBV6-1
CASSVGGAGELFF
TGTGCCAGCAGTGTTGGAGGGGCCGGGGAGCTGTTTTTT
>TRBD1|TRBJ1-5|NA|TRBV6-5
CASSQGQVAGTQHF
TGTGCCAGCAGTCAAGGACAGGTTGCTGGCACCCAGCATTTT
>NA|TRBJ1-4|NA|TRBV30
CAWSVRGGEDEKLFF
TGTGCCTGGAGTGTACGTGGAGGGGAAGATGAAAAACTGTTTTTT
>NA|TRBJ2-4|NA|TRBV4-1
CASSPQGRVKNIQYF
TGCGCCAGCAGCCCTCAGGGCAGGGTGAAAAACATTCAGTACTTC
>TRBD2|TRBJ2-1|once|TRBV5-1
CASSKTGTNAYNEQFF
TGCGCCAGCAGCAAAACCGGGACTAACGCTTACAATGAGCAGTTCTTC
>NA|TRBJ2-1|once|TRBV5-1
CASEGEANEQFF
TGCGCCAGCGAGGGGGAGGCTAATGAGCAGTTCTTC
>NA|TRBJ1-2|few|TRBV28
CASSLVTVYGYTF
TGTGCCAGCAGTTTGGTGACCGTCTATGGCTACACCTTC
>NA|TRBJ2-7|NA|TRBV29-1
CSVGSGQTGRYEQYF
TGCAGCGTTGGTAGTGGGCAAACTGGCCGATACGAGCAGTACTTC
>TRBD2|TRBJ2-5|NA|TRBV11-2
CASSLGLAARETQYF
TGTGCCAGCAGCTTGGGACTAGCGGCCCGCGAGACCCAGTACTTC
>TRBD1|TRBJ1-4|NA|TRBV6-5
CASSSSGGAFNEKLFF
TGTGCCAGCAGTTCCTCAGGGGGGGCGTTCAATGAAAAACTGTTTTTT